This entry lists 2 T cell receptor beta chains sequenced from one sample in a study of beta chain features in type 1 diabetes. cDNA synthesis used the whole RNA isolate, giving expressed TCRB sequences. Profiled with immunoSEQ multiplex PCR; TCRdb holds only in-frame clones, not every one. The table includes around 160,000 clones, under 60% detected once. The source material was Tregs from blood. The receptors were gathered from a man aged 18-30 years in good health.

This clone was counted a few times. V usage is TRBV4-1 and J usage is TRBJ2-2; D not resolved. Germline V gene sequence: CDR1 MGHRA, CDR2 YSYEKL. This CDR3 has 13 residues. V lost 1 base and J lost 9, with 9 bases in between. This CDR3 is CASSQVTTRELFF. In DNA, the CDR3 is TGCGCCAGCAGCCAAGTTACTACCAGGGAGCTGTTTTTT.

The chain links TRBV10-2 to TRBJ2-1; 15 bases map to TRBD2. Germline-derived CDR1 and CDR2 are WSHSY and SAAADI. CDR3 length: 20 amino acids. After removal of 1 base from V and 0 bases from J, the junction contained 7 bases not matched to a gene. The CDR3 spells CASSEWGGTSGGSSYNEQFF. The CDR3 DNA reads as TGCGCCAGCAGTGAGTGGGGAGGGACTAGCGGGGGGAGCTCCTACAATGAGCAGTTCTTC.